This T cell receptor beta chain stems from a study of blood T cell repertoires in COVID-19. On the study more broadly: Acute and convalescent COVID-19 specimens originated in the United States, Italy and Spain. From T cells, B-cell-depleted T cells, or PBMCs came the material, which was cDNA or gDNA.

Source study methods: Amplified reference gene primers provided the basis for estimating nucleated cell counts. Data came from immunoSEQ multiplex PCR; TCRdb stores just in-frame clones and leaves some out. Clone size and V and J calls were adopted from that table, with D and trimming inferred from the DNA. The repertoire holds 25,000 or so clones, with 90% as singletons. Trimming took 10 bases from V and 4 from J; bases not matched to a gene: 6. Germline values: CDR1 ENHRY, CDR2 SYGVKD. The length of the CDR3 is 13 residues. This clone was seen only a few times. This TCR was sampled from a man aged 65-85 years with acute or convalescent COVID-19. The sequenced material came from peripheral blood. The rearrangement joins TRBV10-3 to TRBJ2-7, with 11 bases that match TRBD1. In DNA, the CDR3 is TGTGCCAGCCGGGACAGGGGGTCGTACGAGCAGTACTTC. Translated, it gives CASRDRGSYEQYF.